This passage covers 18 T cell receptor beta chains from one sample sequenced in a study of T cells in Graves' hyperthyroidism and ophthalmopathy. Researchers took RNA transcripts and amplified the TCR beta CDR3 regions from them. First-round RT-PCR with HTBI primers amplified the TCR CDR3 region. TCRdb re-derived calls from the multiplex PCR reads in MiXCR, one entry per CDR3 protein. The table records some 720,000 distinct CDR3 sequences, about 17% of them present only once. The sample taken for sequencing was blood. Receptor source: a man between 18 and 35 years old with Graves' hyperthyroidism.

The V and J genes are TRBV5-6 and TRBJ1-6; perhaps TRBD1 as D (5 bases). The CDR3 covers 15 residues. Trimming stripped 4 bases from V and 1 base from J, with 9 bases between. From germline, CDR1 is SGHDT and CDR2 YYEEEE. The CDR3 loop reads CASSRRGSYNSPLHF. CDR3 bases: TGTGCCAGCAGCAGGAGGGGATCCTATAATTCACCCCTCCACTTT.

The chain employs TRBV20-1 and TRBJ2-1, with a possible D match to TRBD2 (5 bases). Looked up from germline, CDR1 is DFQATT and CDR2 is SNEGSKA (reference sequence). V gave up 0 bases and J gave up 2 bases, with 14 bases separating them. CDR3 size: 16 residues. For the CDR3, the DNA is TGCAGTGCTAGAGACGTGTTAAGCGGAGCCTACAATGAGCAGTTCTTC. As protein: CSARDVLSGAYNEQFF.

This clonotype was recorded at least ten times. The chain joins TRBV7-2 to TRBJ2-4; D is perhaps TRBD1 (5 bases). Germline CDR1 reads SGHTA; CDR2 reads FQGNSA. The CDR3 totals 12 residues. Trimming cost V 10 bases and J 6 bases, with 13 bases left between them. The CDR3 region is CATPLGRNIQYF. Written as DNA, the CDR3 is TGTGCCACCCCCTTGGGGCGAAACATTCAGTACTTC.

The DNA for the CDR3 is TGTGCCACCAGCAGGACGACAGGGTTCGTCGACGAGCAGTACTTC. This sequence encodes CATSRTTGFVDEQYF. J is TRBJ2-7 and V is TRBV15; 7 bases agree with TRBD1. Trimming took 3 bases from V and 5 from J; bases not matched to a gene: 10. Germline V gene sequence: CDR1 LNHNV, CDR2 YYDKDF (reference sequence). CDR3 length equals 15 residues.

The chain combines TRBV2 with TRBJ2-1; 7 bases are a match to TRBD2. The CDR3 loop spans 15 amino acids. The germline CDR1 and CDR2 sequences are SNHLY and FYNNEI. The trim removed 4 bases at V and 6 bases at J, leaving 9 bases unmatched. The CDR3 bases are TGTGCCAGCAGTGGTGGGGGGAGGGCTCGCAATGAGCAGTTCTTC. Translated, it gives CASSGGGRARNEQFF.

This clonotype was observed many times. The rearrangement links TRBV6-2 or TRBV6-3 to TRBJ2-1; no clear D. Looked up from germline, CDR1 is MNHEY and CDR2 is SVGEGT. V lost 4 bases and J 0 bases, leaving 10 bases between the germline ends. The CDR3 loop spans 15 amino acids. CDR3 in amino acids: CASSSLLFSYNEQFF. CDR3 nucleotides: TGTGCCAGCAGTTCCCTCCTCTTCTCCTACAATGAGCAGTTCTTC.

This clonotype was detected many times. This chain connects TRBV28 to TRBJ2-7; TRBD1 matches at 7 bases. This CDR3 has 14 residues. Trimming at V came to 6 bases and at J to 6 bases, leaving 11 bases not matched to a gene. In germline, CDR1 is MDHEN, CDR2 SYDVKM. DNA for the CDR3: TGTGCCAGCAGCACCTCCCTTACAGGGGTCGAGCAGTACTTC. This codes for CASSTSLTGVEQYF.

This clonotype was counted many times. The chain couples TRBV7-6 to TRBJ2-1; either TRBD1 or TRBD2 may fit D (5 bases each). The CDR3 loop spans 16 amino acids. The germline CDR1 and CDR2 sequences are SGHVS and FNYEAQ. Deletions cut 1 base from V and 6 bases from J, with 16 bases between. CDR3 bases: TGTGCCAGCAGCTTAGTGGAGGACGGAAGGGGCAATGAGCAGTTCTTC. Translated: CASSLVEDGRGNEQFF.

The genes are TRBV5-1 and TRBJ2-2; no firm D call. CDR1 and CDR2 from the germline V gene are SGHRS and YFSETQ. This CDR3 has 15 residues. V lost 0 bases and J 2 bases, leaving 8 bases between the germline ends. The CDR3 protein is CASSLVYTNTGELFF. The CDR3 DNA is TGCGCCAGCAGCTTGGTCTACACAAACACCGGGGAGCTGTTTTTT.

This clonotype was found many times. The chain is built from TRBV9 and TRBJ2-1; 8 bases line up with TRBD2. The CDR3 length is 17 residues. CDR1 is SGDLS and CDR2 is YYNGEE in the germline V gene. Trimming cost V 6 bases and J 9 bases; bases outside gene matches: 20. This chain's CDR3 is CASNIPRGGAPQGEQFF. The CDR3 nucleotides read TGTGCCAGCAACATTCCCCGGGGGGGTGCCCCGCAAGGTGAGCAGTTCTTC.

This clonotype showed up just a few times. V usage is TRBV25-1 and J usage is TRBJ2-7, with unresolved D. CDR1 MGHDK and CDR2 SYGVNS come from the germline V gene. The CDR3 extends over 11 amino acids. V lost 3 bases to trimming and J lost 7 bases, with 7 bases between them. CDR3 protein: CASSDYKEQYF. CDR3 nucleotide sequence: TGTGCCAGCAGTGATTACAAGGAGCAGTACTTC.

This clonotype was detected only a few times. The J gene is TRBJ2-2, the V gene TRBV27; D perhaps matches TRBD2 (6 bases). The CDR3 totals 16 residues. Germline CDR1 and CDR2: MNHEY and SMNVEV (reference sequence). Trimming removed 7 bases at V and 2 bases at J, with 17 bases between. The CDR3 DNA sequence: TGTGCCAGCACCCGCCGTGGGACTTATAACACCGGGGAGCTGTTTTTT. Protein sequence: CASTRRGTYNTGELFF.

This clonotype was counted between two and nine times. The chain carries TRBV28 and TRBJ1-6, with unresolved D. The CDR3 spans 16 residues. Germline-derived CDR1 and CDR2 are MDHEN and SYDVKM. V lost 3 bases to trimming and J lost 0 bases, with 9 bases between them. CDR3 in amino acids: CASSLDFSSYNSPLHF. The CDR3 coding sequence is TGTGCCAGCAGTTTGGACTTCAGCTCCTATAATTCACCCCTCCACTTT. Complete variable domain (other parts from reference TRBV28 and TRBJ1-6): DVKVTQSSRYLVKRTGEKVFLECVQDMDHENMFWYRQDPGLGLRLIYFSYDVKMKEKGDIPEGYSVSREKKERFSLILESASTNQTSMYLCASSLDFSSYNSPLHFGNGTRLTVT.

The V gene is TRBV28, the J gene TRBJ2-2; 7 bases map to TRBD1. The germline gives CDR1 MDHEN, CDR2 SYDVKM. V shed 6 bases, J shed 1 base, and the junction held 8 bases outside the gene matches. The CDR3 consists of 16 residues. Here the CDR3 reads CASREGTARNTGELFF. CDR3 coding DNA: TGTGCCAGCAGAGAAGGGACAGCTCGGAACACCGGGGAGCTGTTTTTT. Full variable domain (remainder filled in from reference TRBV28 and TRBJ2-2): DVKVTQSSRYLVKRTGEKVFLECVQDMDHENMFWYRQDPGLGLRLIYFSYDVKMKEKGDIPEGYSVSREKKERFSLILESASTNQTSMYLCASREGTARNTGELFFGEGSRLTVL.

This clonotype was observed many times. Here the CDR3 reads CASSESRGGTEAFF. CDR3 nucleotides: TGTGCCAGCAGTGAATCCCGGGGGGGGACTGAAGCTTTCTTT. The rearrangement joins TRBV2 to TRBJ1-1, with a weak D call TRBD1 (5 bases). This CDR3 region has 14 residues. The V end lost 2 bases, the J end lost 5 bases, and 12 bases lay between the germline ends. Germline V gene data show CDR1 as SNHLY and CDR2 as FYNNEI.

This clonotype was seen repeatedly, ten times or more. The chain joins TRBV2 to TRBJ2-1, with 9 bases identical to TRBD2. CDR1 SNHLY and CDR2 FYNNEI come from the germline V gene. V shed 5 bases, J shed 0 bases, and the junction held 5 bases outside the gene matches. The CDR3 consists of 16 residues. The CDR3 spells CASSYLSGSSYNEQFF. DNA of the CDR3: TGTGCCAGCAGTTACCTTAGCGGGAGCTCCTACAATGAGCAGTTCTTC.

This clonotype was seen more than once but under ten times. The V gene is TRBV28, the J gene TRBJ1-5, with 8 bases matching TRBD1. CDR1 MDHEN and CDR2 SYDVKM come from the germline V gene. This CDR3 has 14 amino acids. Losses at the gene ends were 6 bases for V and 4 bases for J; bases not matched to a gene: 5. CDR3 DNA sequence: TGTGCCAGCAGGGCAGGGGGCAAAAATCAGCCCCAGCATTTT. It is translated as CASRAGGKNQPQHF. Together with reference TRBV28 and TRBJ1-5, the CDR3 gives the full variable domain: DVKVTQSSRYLVKRTGEKVFLECVQDMDHENMFWYRQDPGLGLRLIYFSYDVKMKEKGDIPEGYSVSREKKERFSLILESASTNQTSMYLCASRAGGKNQPQHFGDGTRLSIL.

This clonotype was counted at least ten times. The chain links TRBV6-1 to TRBJ2-7; no reliable D call. CDR3 length: 14 residues. V was clipped by 3 bases and J by 3 bases, with 12 bases between them. Germline V gene lookup returns CDR1 MNHNS and CDR2 SASEGT. The DNA of the CDR3 is TGTGCCAGCAGTGATGAACCGAGACACTACGAGCAGTACTTC. Its translation is CASSDEPRHYEQYF.